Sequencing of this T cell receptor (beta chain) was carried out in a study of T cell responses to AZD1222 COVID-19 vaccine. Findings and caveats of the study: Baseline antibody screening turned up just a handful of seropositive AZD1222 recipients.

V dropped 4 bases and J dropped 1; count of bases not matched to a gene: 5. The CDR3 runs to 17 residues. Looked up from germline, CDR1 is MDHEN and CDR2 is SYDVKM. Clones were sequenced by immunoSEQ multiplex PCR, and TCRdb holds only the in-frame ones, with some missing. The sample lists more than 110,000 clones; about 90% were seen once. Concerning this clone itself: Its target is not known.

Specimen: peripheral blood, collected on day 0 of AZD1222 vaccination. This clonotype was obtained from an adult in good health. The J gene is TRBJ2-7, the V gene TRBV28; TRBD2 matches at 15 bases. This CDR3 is CASSSGTSGRLSYEQYF. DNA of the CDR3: TGTGCCAGCAGTTCCGGGACTAGCGGGAGGCTATCCTACGAGCAGTACTTC.